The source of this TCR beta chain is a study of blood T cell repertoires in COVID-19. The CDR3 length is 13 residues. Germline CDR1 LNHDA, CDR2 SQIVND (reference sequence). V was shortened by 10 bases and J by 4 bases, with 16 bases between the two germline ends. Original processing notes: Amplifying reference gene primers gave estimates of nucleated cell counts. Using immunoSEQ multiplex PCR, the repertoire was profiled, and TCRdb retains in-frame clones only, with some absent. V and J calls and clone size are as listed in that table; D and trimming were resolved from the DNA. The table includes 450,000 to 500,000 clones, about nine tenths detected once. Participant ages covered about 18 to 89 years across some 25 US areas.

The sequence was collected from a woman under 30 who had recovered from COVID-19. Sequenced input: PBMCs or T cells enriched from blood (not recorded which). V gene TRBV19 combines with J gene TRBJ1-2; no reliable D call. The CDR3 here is CATSPQAGYGYTF. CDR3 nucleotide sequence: TGTGCCACCTCTCCCCAAGCGGGCTATGGCTACACCTTC.